One and the same sample provided the 26 T cell receptor beta chains below, sequenced in a study of T cell repertoires and HLA-DP antigens. No cognate antigen is known for these TCRs. Using immunoSEQ multiplex PCR, the repertoire was profiled, and TCRdb retains in-frame clones only, with some absent. The table shows around 100,000 clones, with over 90% occurring only once. Source material: CD4+ T cells from PBMCs. The receptors stem from a woman in her late teens or twenties in good health and CMV-seronegative.

This chain joins TRBV7-9 and TRBJ2-6, with TRBD1 matching over 8 bases. The junction had 12 bases not matched to a gene; V was cut back by 1 base and J by 4 bases. The CDR3 totals 19 residues. Per the germline V gene, CDR1 is SEHNR and CDR2 is FQNEAQ (reference sequence). The CDR3 DNA reads TGTGCCAGCAGCTTAGTCGGGTCAGGGGGCGCTTCCGGGGCCAACGTCCTGACTTTC. Residues: CASSLVGSGGASGANVLTF.

Points on this clone: Additional DNA sequences in this sample encode the identical CDR3. The V call is TRBV18, the J call TRBJ2-5; D unresolved. Germline V gene data show CDR1 as KGHSH and CDR2 as LQKENI. The CDR3 is made up of 11 amino acids. Trimming removed 3 bases at V and 4 bases at J, with 3 bases between. CDR3 region: CASSPGETQYF. Here the CDR3 DNA reads TGTGCCAGCTCACCTGGAGAGACCCAGTACTTC.

This chain joins TRBV9 and TRBJ2-4, with D possibly matching TRBD2 (5 bases). Germline CDR1 reads SGDLS; CDR2 reads YYNGEE. V lost 3 bases and J lost 2, with 9 bases in between. The CDR3 has 14 residues. In DNA, the CDR3 is TGTGCCAGCAGCGAAGGCGGGTCCAAAAACATTCAGTACTTC. Translation gives CASSEGGSKNIQYF.

This clone appeared a single time. The rearrangement links TRBV29-1 to TRBJ1-5; perhaps TRBD1 as D (5 bases). The CDR3 covers 12 residues. From germline, CDR1 is SQVTM and CDR2 ANQGSEA. Trimming stripped 4 bases from V and 10 bases from J, with 14 bases between. Here the CDR3 reads CSVAVGGSPQHF. CDR3 coding DNA: TGCAGCGTTGCCGTGGGGGGATCACCCCAGCATTTT.

This clone showed up just a few times. The J gene is TRBJ1-5, the V gene TRBV10-3; 7 positions agree with TRBD1. The CDR3 totals 14 residues. CDR1 and CDR2 (germline): ENHRY, SYGVKD. Trimming removed 3 bases from V and 5 bases from J; junction bases left unmatched: 4. Here the CDR3 DNA reads TGTGCCATCAGTGAAAGGGGGCACGATCAGCCCCAGCATTTT. It codes for CAISERGHDQPQHF.

The rearrangement uses TRBV4-1 and TRBJ1-5; weak D call: TRBD1 (5 bases). The CDR3 consists of 16 residues. Germline V gene data show CDR1 as MGHRA and CDR2 as YSYEKL. The ends were cut back, 3 bases at V and 1 base at J, with 13 bases in the middle. The DNA for the CDR3 is TGCGCCAGCAGCCACAAAACCCGGGACAGCAATCAGCCCCAGCATTTT. It yields the protein CASSHKTRDSNQPQHF.

This clone was seen a handful of times. The chain joins TRBV9 to TRBJ1-2, with a possible D match to TRBD1 (6 bases). This CDR3 region has 14 residues. Germline V CDR1 and CDR2: SGDLS, YYNGEE. V was trimmed by 0 bases and J by 4 bases, leaving 10 bases between them. This CDR3 reads CASSVDEGVYGYTF. CDR3 coding DNA: TGTGCCAGCAGCGTAGATGAGGGGGTCTATGGCTACACCTTC.

The CDR3 protein is CASSARTGWRGSPLHF. The CDR3 coding sequence is TGTGCCAGCAGTGCTCGGACAGGGTGGCGAGGATCACCCCTCCACTTT. The chain combines TRBV28 with TRBJ1-6; 8 bases map to TRBD1. Unmatched junction bases numbered 13, after V lost 5 bases and J lost 10 bases. This CDR3 contains 16 residues. Germline CDR1 is MDHEN and CDR2 is SYDVKM.

The J gene is TRBJ2-7, the V gene TRBV5-1; TRBD2 matches 8 bases. V dropped 0 bases and J dropped 4; count of bases not matched to a gene: 6. In germline, CDR1 is SGHRS, CDR2 YFSETQ. CDR3 length: 15 amino acids. The CDR3 DNA follows: TGCGCCAGCAGCTTGGGGGTAGCGGGAAGGTACGAGCAGTACTTC. It specifies CASSLGVAGRYEQYF.

The chain recombines TRBV19 with TRBJ1-5; possible D gene TRBD1, 5 bases. Between the trimmed V and J ends, which lost 4 bases and 1 base, there was a span of 14 bases. The CDR3 loop spans 16 amino acids. The germline V gene has CDR1 LNHDA and CDR2 SQIVND (reference sequence). CDR3 region: CASSRRGRDSNQPQHF. In DNA, the CDR3 is TGTGCCAGTAGTAGACGGGGAAGGGACAGCAATCAGCCCCAGCATTTT.

The V gene is TRBV28, the J gene TRBJ2-1, with 11 bases aligning to TRBD2. Trimming cost V 6 bases and J 4 bases; bases outside gene matches: 5. CDR3 length: 15 amino acids. CDR1 is MDHEN, CDR2 SYDVKM, per germline. Here the CDR3 reads CASSTTSGRYNEQFF. The CDR3 coding sequence is TGTGCCAGCAGCACTACTAGCGGGAGATACAATGAGCAGTTCTTC.

The chain has TRBV28 and TRBJ2-1; 7 nucleotides match TRBD2. The CDR3 spans 16 residues. Trimming at V came to 2 bases and at J to 3 bases, leaving 7 bases not matched to a gene. The germline gives CDR1 MDHEN, CDR2 SYDVKM. CDR3: CASSLASGTIYNEQFF. CDR3 DNA: TGTGCCAGCAGTTTAGCTAGCGGAACGATCTACAATGAGCAGTTCTTC.

Written as DNA, the CDR3 is TGCGCCAGCAGCCCCGGGACACCGCGGGACAATGAGCAGTTCTTC. Amino acid sequence: CASSPGTPRDNEQFF. The chain is built from TRBV5-1 and TRBJ2-1, with D perhaps TRBD1 (6 bases). The CDR3 is made up of 15 amino acids. CDR1 is SGHRS and CDR2 is YFSETQ in the germline V gene. V was shortened by 4 bases and J by 5 bases, with 16 bases between the two germline ends.

The chain is built from TRBV12-5 and TRBJ2-5; D is uncertain. Germline values: CDR1 LGHNT, CDR2 FRNRAP. CDR3 length equals 16 residues. V was clipped by 0 bases and J by 2 bases, with 13 bases between them. CDR3: CASGLVFVGDQETQYF. For the CDR3, the DNA is TGTGCTAGTGGTTTGGTGTTTGTCGGCGATCAAGAGACCCAGTACTTC.

CDR3 protein: CASWTGVGYGYTF. CDR3 bases: TGTGCCAGCTGGACAGGGGTCGGCTATGGCTACACCTTC. J is TRBJ1-2 and V is TRBV2; 9 nucleotides line up with TRBD1. The CDR3 consists of 13 residues. J gave up 4 bases and V 8 bases, and 5 bases lay outside the gene matches. Germline CDR1 reads SNHLY; CDR2 reads FYNNEI. Full variable domain (missing parts from reference TRBV2 and TRBJ1-2): EPEVTQTPSHQVTQMGQEVILRCVPISNHLYFYWYRQILGQKVEFLVSFYNNEISEKSEIFDDQFSVERPDGSNFTLKIRSTKLEDSAMYFCASWTGVGYGYTFGSGTRLTVV.

The V call is TRBV10-3, the J call TRBJ2-7, with 7 bases identical to TRBD1. The CDR3 totals 15 residues. The V and J ends lost 6 bases and 7 bases, in that order; junction bases with no gene match: 15. Germline V CDR1 and CDR2: ENHRY, SYGVKD. This CDR3 is CAIRRSGTETEEQYF. Written as DNA, the CDR3 is TGTGCCATCAGGCGATCCGGGACAGAGACCGAGGAGCAGTACTTC.

This chain links TRBV27 with TRBJ2-4; 8 bases map to TRBD1. In germline, CDR1 is MNHEY, CDR2 SMNVEV (reference sequence). The junction had 10 bases not matched to a gene; V was cut back by 5 bases and J by 1 base. The CDR3 totals 17 residues. The CDR3 nucleotides are TGTGCCAGCAGTCTCCCAGGGGGCGGAATTGCCAAAAACATTCAGTACTTC. Protein: CASSLPGGGIAKNIQYF.

V gene TRBV7-9 combines with J gene TRBJ2-1, with D possibly being TRBD2 (7 bases). The CDR3 has 16 residues. Looked up from germline, CDR1 is SEHNR and CDR2 is FQNEAQ (reference sequence). V dropped 3 bases and J dropped 2 bases, with 14 bases sitting between them. The CDR3 DNA reads TGTGCCAGCAGCTTTCACAGGGCGGGGGCCTACAATGAGCAGTTCTTC. Amino acid sequence: CASSFHRAGAYNEQFF.

The chain joins TRBV19 to TRBJ2-1, with 11 bases lining up with TRBD1. V shed 4 bases and J 4 bases; nucleotides not matched to a gene: 12. This CDR3 is built from 18 residues. The germline V gene has CDR1 LNHDA and CDR2 SQIVND (reference sequence). The CDR3 region has the DNA TGTGCCAGTAGTAACCGGGACAGGGGGATAGGACTATACAATGAGCAGTTCTTC. Its translation: CASSNRDRGIGLYNEQFF.

The gene calls are TRBV5-6 and TRBJ1-2; 12 bases fit TRBD1. Trimming removed 4 bases from V and 5 bases from J; junction bases left unmatched: 3. The length of the CDR3 is 14 residues. CDR1 is SGHDT and CDR2 is YYEEEE in the germline V gene. The CDR3 protein is CASSEGQGAYGYTF. CDR3 nucleotide sequence: TGTGCCAGCAGCGAGGGACAGGGGGCTTATGGCTACACCTTC. The variable domain in full, completed from reference TRBV5-6 and TRBJ1-2, reads DAGVTQSPTHLIKTRGQQVTLRCSPKSGHDTVSWYQQALGQGPQFIFQYYEEEERQRGNFPDRFSGHQFPNYSSELNVNALLLGDSALYLCASSEGQGAYGYTFGSGTRLTVV.

J is TRBJ1-2 and V is TRBV7-2; D call uncertain. CDR3 size: 13 residues. V gave up 1 base and J gave up 8 bases, with 11 bases separating them. Germline-derived CDR1 and CDR2 are SGHTA and FQGNSA. CDR3 coding DNA: TGTGCCAGCAGCTTAGTGGTGGAAGGCGGCTACACCTTC. Protein sequence: CASSLVVEGGYTF.

The J gene is TRBJ2-7, the V gene TRBV19; 10 positions match TRBD1. The CDR3 is 15 amino acids. The ends lost 2 bases at V and 3 bases at J; junction bases unmatched: 4. Germline V CDR1 and CDR2: LNHDA, SQIVND (reference sequence). CDR3 sequence reads: CASSIQTGGSYEQYF. The CDR3 nucleotides are TGTGCCAGTAGTATACAGACAGGGGGCAGCTACGAGCAGTACTTC.

The gene calls are TRBV7-2 and TRBJ2-5; 10 bases match TRBD2. The germline gives CDR1 SGHTA, CDR2 FQGNSA. The length of the CDR3 is 14 residues. V shed 5 bases, J shed 4 bases, and the junction held 4 bases outside the gene matches. In DNA form, the CDR3 reads TGTGCCAGCAGCACCGGGACTAGCGCAGAGACCCAGTACTTC. It specifies CASSTGTSAETQYF.

V and J are TRBV5-1 and TRBJ1-1; D perhaps matches TRBD1 (5 bases). The CDR3 runs 14 residues. Germline V lookup: CDR1 SGHRS, CDR2 YFSETQ. V dropped 1 base and J dropped 5 bases, with 12 bases sitting between them. This chain's CDR3 is CASSLNWGATEAFF. The CDR3 nucleotides are TGCGCCAGCAGCTTGAATTGGGGCGCAACTGAAGCTTTCTTT.

The chain links TRBV19 to TRBJ1-2; the D gene is possibly TRBD1 (6 bases). Germline V lookup: CDR1 LNHDA, CDR2 SQIVND (reference sequence). CDR3 length: 15 residues. V was shortened by 7 bases and J by 0 bases, with 15 bases between the two germline ends. DNA of the CDR3: TGTGCCAGTAACTCGGACAGTCTAGCTAACTATGGCTACACCTTC. Protein sequence: CASNSDSLANYGYTF.

The J gene is TRBJ2-7, the V gene TRBV7-6; 8 positions match TRBD2. The ends lost 5 bases at V and 3 bases at J; junction bases unmatched: 12. The V gene's germline CDR1 is SGHVS and CDR2 FNYEAQ. There are 16 residues in the CDR3. This chain's CDR3 is CASSPRGRGRSYEQYF. The CDR3 DNA follows: TGTGCCAGCAGCCCCCGAGGTCGCGGGAGGAGCTACGAGCAGTACTTC.